This T cell receptor beta chain is drawn from a study of T cells in Graves' hyperthyroidism and ophthalmopathy. Study conclusions and caveats: Ophthalmopathy was distinguished from stable hyperthyroidism by 13 V-J signatures. Most expanded thyroid clonotypes above 0.001 recurred in blood.

Lactation, pregnancy, other autoimmune disease or uncontrolled infection led to exclusion of patients. J was trimmed by 4 bases and V by 2 bases; bases with no gene match: 9. This CDR3 contains 17 residues. Germline lookup yields CDR1 SGHRS and CDR2 YFSETQ. Amplified TCR beta CDR3 regions derived from RNA transcripts. HTBI primers were employed in a first-round RT-PCR of the TCR CDR3. MiXCR, applied by TCRdb to the multiplex PCR reads, yields one record per CDR3 protein. This repertoire shows over 300,000 distinct CDR3 sequences, roughly 13% found once; its top ten account for approximately 9.9%. Comments on this clonotype: The antigen is unknown.

The V call is TRBV5-1, the J call TRBJ2-2, with 9 bases that match TRBD2. The sequencing input was blood. This sequence was found in an older woman with Graves' hyperthyroidism. The CDR3 loop reads CASSFGTSGSRTGELFF. DNA of the CDR3: TGCGCCAGCAGCTTCGGTACTAGCGGGTCACGCACCGGGGAGCTGTTTTTT.